This T cell receptor beta chain was profiled in a study of early T cells in non-severe SARS-CoV-2 infection. The CDR3 consists of 14 residues. The ends were cut back, 10 bases at V and 2 bases at J, with 14 bases in the middle. Researchers attached unique molecular identifiers to individual cDNA molecules. Using its own MiXCR run on the 5' RACE reads, TCRdb lists one record per CDR3 protein. This table holds around 44,000 distinct CDR3 sequences, roughly 9.8% found once. The sample holds many counts of this clonotype. The genes are TRBV12-3 or TRBV12-4 and TRBJ2-2; D assignment may be TRBD1 or TRBD2 (6 bases each). The sequence was obtained from an adult who was a healthcare worker with PCR-confirmed SARS-CoV-2 infection or an uninfected control (not recorded which). Sequencing was performed on whole blood. The CDR3 is CATQAGGNTGELFF. The CDR3 nucleotides are TGTGCCACCCAAGCCGGGGGCAACACCGGGGAGCTGTTTTTT.